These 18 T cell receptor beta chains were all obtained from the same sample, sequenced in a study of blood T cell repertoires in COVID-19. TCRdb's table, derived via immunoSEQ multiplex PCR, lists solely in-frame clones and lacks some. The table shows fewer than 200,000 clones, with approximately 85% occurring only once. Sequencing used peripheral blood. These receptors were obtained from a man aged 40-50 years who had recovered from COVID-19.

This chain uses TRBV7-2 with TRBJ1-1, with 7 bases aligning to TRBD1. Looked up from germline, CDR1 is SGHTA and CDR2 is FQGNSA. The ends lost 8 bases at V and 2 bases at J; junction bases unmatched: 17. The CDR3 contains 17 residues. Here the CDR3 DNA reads TGTGCCAGCTCAGGAAGAGAGCTTACAGGGGATAACACTGAAGCTTTCTTT. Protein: CASSGRELTGDNTEAFF.

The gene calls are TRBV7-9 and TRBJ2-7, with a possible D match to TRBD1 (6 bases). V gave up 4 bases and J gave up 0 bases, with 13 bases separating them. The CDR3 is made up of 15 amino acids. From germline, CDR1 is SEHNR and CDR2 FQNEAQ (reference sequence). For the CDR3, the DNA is TGTGCCAGCAGCTCGCCGGACAGTAGCTCCTACGAGCAGTACTTC. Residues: CASSSPDSSSYEQYF.

CDR3 nucleotide sequence: TGTGCCATCAGTGAGACAGACATGAACACTGAAGCTTTCTTT. This translates into CAISETDMNTEAFF. The chain links TRBV10-3 to TRBJ1-1; D not certain. V shed 2 bases and J shed 0 bases, with 7 bases lying between them. CDR1 and CDR2 from the germline V gene are ENHRY and SYGVKD. The CDR3 contains 14 residues.

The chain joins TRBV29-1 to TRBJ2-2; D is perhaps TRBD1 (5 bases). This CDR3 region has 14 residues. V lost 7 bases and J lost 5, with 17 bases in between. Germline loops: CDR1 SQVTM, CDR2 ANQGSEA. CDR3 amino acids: CSARPGSGTGELFF. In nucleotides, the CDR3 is TGCAGCGCCCGCCCAGGGTCCGGGACCGGGGAGCTGTTTTTT.

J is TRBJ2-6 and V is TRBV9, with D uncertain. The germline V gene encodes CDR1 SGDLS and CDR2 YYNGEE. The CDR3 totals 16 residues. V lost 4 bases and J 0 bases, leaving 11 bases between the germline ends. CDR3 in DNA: TGTGCCAGCAGCCCCCAACGGAGCTCTGGGGCCAACGTCCTGACTTTC. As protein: CASSPQRSSGANVLTF.

The CDR3 spells CASTLTGVGAREQYF. CDR3 nucleotide sequence: TGTGCCAGCACCCTGACAGGTGTCGGGGCGAGGGAGCAGTACTTC. The chain carries TRBV2 and TRBJ2-7, with a possible D match to TRBD1 (6 bases). V was cut by 7 bases and J by 7 bases, with 23 bases left in between. The CDR3 totals 15 residues. Germline CDR1 is SNHLY and CDR2 is FYNNEI.

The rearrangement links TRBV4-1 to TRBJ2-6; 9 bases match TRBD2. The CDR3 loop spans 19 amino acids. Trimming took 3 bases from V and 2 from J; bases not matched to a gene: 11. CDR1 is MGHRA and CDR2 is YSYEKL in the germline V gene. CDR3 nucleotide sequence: TGCGCCAGCAGCCACAGCGGGAGGAGTCCCAGAACTGGGGCCAACGTCCTGACTTTC. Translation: CASSHSGRSPRTGANVLTF.

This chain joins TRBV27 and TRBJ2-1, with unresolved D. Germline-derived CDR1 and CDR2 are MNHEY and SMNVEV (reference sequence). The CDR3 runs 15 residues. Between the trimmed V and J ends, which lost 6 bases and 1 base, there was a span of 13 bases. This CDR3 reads CASSSSQKSYNEQFF. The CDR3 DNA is TGTGCCAGCAGCTCTTCCCAGAAGTCCTACAATGAGCAGTTCTTC.

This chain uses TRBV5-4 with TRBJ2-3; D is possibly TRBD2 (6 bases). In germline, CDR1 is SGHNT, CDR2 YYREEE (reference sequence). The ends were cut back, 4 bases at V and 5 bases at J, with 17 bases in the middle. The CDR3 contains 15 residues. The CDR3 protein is CASSPPGGQVDTQYF. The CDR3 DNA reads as TGTGCCAGCAGCCCCCCCGGGGGTCAGGTAGATACGCAGTATTTT.

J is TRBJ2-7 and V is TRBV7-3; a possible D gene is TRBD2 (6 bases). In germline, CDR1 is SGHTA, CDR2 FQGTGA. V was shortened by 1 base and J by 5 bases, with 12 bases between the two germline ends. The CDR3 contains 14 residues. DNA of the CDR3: TGTGCCAGCAGCTTAATCGGCCCGGGGGACGAGCAGTACTTC. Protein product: CASSLIGPGDEQYF.

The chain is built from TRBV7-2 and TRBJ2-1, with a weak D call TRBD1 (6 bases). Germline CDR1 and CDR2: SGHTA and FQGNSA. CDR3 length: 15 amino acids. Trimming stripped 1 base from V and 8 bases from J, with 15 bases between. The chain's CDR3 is CASSLDGGGPDEQFF. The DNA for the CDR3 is TGTGCCAGCAGCTTAGACGGTGGGGGCCCCGATGAGCAGTTCTTC.

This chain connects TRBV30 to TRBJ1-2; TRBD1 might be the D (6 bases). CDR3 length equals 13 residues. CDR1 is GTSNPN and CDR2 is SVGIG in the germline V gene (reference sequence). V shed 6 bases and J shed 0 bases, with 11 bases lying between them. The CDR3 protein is CACEGGPNYGYTF. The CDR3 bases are TGTGCCTGTGAAGGGGGACCTAACTATGGCTACACCTTC.

CDR3 sequence (DNA): TGTGCCAGCGTCGACAGGGGGCAATCAGATACGCAGTATTTT. Its translation is CASVDRGQSDTQYF. V is TRBV6-5 and J is TRBJ2-3, with 10 bases aligning to TRBD1. Germline V lookup: CDR1 MNHEY, CDR2 SVGAGI. This CDR3 comprises 14 residues. The J segment lost 4 bases and the V segment lost 8 bases, leaving 6 bases of the junction unmatched.

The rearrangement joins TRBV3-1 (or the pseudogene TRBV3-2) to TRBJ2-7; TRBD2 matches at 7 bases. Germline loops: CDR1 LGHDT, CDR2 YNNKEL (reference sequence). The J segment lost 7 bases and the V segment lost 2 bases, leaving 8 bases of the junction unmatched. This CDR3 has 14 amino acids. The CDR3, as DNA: TGTGCCAGCAGCCAAAGGGCGGGAGAAAGGGAGCAGTACTTC. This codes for CASSQRAGEREQYF.

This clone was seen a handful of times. Here the CDR3 reads CASSFVTGGGAAYGYTF. In DNA form, the CDR3 reads TGTGCCAGCAGCTTCGTTACAGGGGGAGGTGCAGCATATGGCTACACCTTC. The V and J genes are TRBV7-2 and TRBJ1-2, with 8 bases aligning to TRBD1. The CDR3 consists of 17 residues. V lost 3 bases and J lost 5; bases outside the gene matches: 14. CDR1 and CDR2 from the germline V gene are SGHTA and FQGNSA.

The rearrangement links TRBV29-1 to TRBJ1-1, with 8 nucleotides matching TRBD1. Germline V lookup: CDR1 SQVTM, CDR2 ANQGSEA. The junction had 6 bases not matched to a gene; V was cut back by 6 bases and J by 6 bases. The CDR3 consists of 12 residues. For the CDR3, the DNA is TGCAGCGTGAACCAGGGGGCCGCTGAAGCTTTCTTT. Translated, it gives CSVNQGAAEAFF.

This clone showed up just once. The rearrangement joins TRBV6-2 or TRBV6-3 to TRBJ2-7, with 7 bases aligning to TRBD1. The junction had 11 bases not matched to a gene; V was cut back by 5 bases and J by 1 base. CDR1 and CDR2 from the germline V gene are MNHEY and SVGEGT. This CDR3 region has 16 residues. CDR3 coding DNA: TGTGCCAGCAGTAGCTCCCCAGACAGGGATTCCTACGAGCAGTACTTC. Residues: CASSSSPDRDSYEQYF.

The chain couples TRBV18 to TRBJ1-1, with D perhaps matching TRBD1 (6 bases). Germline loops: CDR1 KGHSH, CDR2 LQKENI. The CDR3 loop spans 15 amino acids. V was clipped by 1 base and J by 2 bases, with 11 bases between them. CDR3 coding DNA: TGTGCCAGCTCACCACGGCAGGGGCGAAACACTGAAGCTTTCTTT. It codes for CASSPRQGRNTEAFF.